One and the same sample provided the 2 T cell receptor beta chains below, sequenced in a study of shared clonotypes between healthy human individuals. Clones were read by immunoSEQ multiplex PCR, and TCRdb kept only the in-frame ones, dropping some. The table has some 2,500,000 clones, over 85% seen once. Sequences were obtained from naive CD4+ T cells from PBMCs. The sample's subset: CD45RA+ positively selected. The receptors shown here come from a man younger than 30 in good health. Some clones in this sample may be carry-over from other donors' samples.

The chain has TRBV10-2 and TRBJ1-5; 7 bases align to TRBD1. J was trimmed by 2 bases and V by 6 bases; bases with no gene match: 7. Germline CDR1 is WSHSY and CDR2 is SAAADI. The CDR3 spans 15 residues. The CDR3 here is CASRGTAGGNQPQHF. CDR3 nucleotides: TGCGCCAGCAGAGGGACAGCGGGAGGCAATCAGCCCCAGCATTTT.

V usage is TRBV7-9 and J usage is TRBJ2-1; TRBD2 might be the D (7 bases). V was cut by 6 bases and J by 7 bases, with 13 bases left in between. Germline-derived CDR1 and CDR2 are SEHNR and FQNEAQ (reference sequence). This CDR3 comprises 13 residues. The DNA of the CDR3 is TGTGCCAGCAGTCGGAGGGGGGGTAATGAGCAGTTCTTC. Translating gives CASSRRGGNEQFF.